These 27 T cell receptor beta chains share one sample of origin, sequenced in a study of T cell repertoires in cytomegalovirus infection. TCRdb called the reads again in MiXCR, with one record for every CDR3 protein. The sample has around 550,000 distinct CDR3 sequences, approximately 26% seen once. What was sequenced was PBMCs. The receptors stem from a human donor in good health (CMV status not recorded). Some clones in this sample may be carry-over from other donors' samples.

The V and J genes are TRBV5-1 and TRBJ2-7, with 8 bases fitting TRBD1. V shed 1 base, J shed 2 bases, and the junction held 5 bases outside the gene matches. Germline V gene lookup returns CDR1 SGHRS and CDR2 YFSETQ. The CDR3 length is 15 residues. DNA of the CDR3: TGCGCCAGCAGCTTGTCCGCAGGGGGCACCTACGAGCAGTACGTC. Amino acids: CASSLSAGGTYEQYV.

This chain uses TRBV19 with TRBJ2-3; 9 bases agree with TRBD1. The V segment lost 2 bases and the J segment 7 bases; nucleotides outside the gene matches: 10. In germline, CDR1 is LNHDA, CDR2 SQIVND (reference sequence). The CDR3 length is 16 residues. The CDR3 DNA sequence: TGTGCCAGTAGTATAATCGCTCGGACAGGGGTGAATACGCAGTATTTT. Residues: CASSIIARTGVNTQYF.

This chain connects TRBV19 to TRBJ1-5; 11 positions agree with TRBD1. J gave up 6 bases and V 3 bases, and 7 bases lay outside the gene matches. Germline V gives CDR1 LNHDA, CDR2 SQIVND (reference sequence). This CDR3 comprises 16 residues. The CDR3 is CASSMGVGTGGQPQHF. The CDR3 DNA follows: TGTGCCAGTAGTATGGGTGTTGGGACAGGGGGTCAGCCCCAGCATTTT.

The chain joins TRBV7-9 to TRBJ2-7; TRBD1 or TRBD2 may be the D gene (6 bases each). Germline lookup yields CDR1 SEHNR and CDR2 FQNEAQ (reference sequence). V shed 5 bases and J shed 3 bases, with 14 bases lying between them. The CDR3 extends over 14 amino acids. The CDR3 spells CASSRRGPHYEQYV. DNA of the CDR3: TGTGCCAGCAGCCGCCGGGGGCCCCACTACGAGCAGTACGTC.

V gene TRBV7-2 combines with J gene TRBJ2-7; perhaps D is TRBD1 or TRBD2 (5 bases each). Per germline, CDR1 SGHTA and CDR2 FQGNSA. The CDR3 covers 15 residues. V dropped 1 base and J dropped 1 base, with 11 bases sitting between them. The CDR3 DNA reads TGTGCCAGCAGCTTAGAGGCCGGGGCGTCCTACGAGCAGTACTTC. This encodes CASSLEAGASYEQYF.

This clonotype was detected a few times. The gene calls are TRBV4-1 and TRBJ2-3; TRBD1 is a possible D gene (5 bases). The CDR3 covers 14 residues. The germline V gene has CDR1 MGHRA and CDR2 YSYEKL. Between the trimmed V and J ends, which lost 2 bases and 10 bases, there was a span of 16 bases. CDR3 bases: TGCGCCAGCAGCCAACTCTCTCGCCAAGGGGCGCAGTATTTT. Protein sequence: CASSQLSRQGAQYF.

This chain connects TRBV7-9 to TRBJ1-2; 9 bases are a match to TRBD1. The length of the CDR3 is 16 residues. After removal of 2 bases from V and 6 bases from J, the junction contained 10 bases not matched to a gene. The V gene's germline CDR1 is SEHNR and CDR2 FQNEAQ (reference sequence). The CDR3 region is CASSLIVGQGDHGYTF. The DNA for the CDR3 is TGTGCCAGCAGCTTAATTGTGGGACAGGGAGATCATGGCTACACCTTC.

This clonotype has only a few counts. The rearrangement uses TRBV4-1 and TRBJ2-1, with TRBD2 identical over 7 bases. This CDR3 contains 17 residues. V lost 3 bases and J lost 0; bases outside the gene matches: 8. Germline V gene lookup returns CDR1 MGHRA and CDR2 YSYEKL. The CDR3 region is CASSHTSAEPSYNEQFF. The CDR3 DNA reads TGCGCCAGCAGCCATACTAGCGCCGAACCCTCCTACAATGAGCAGTTCTTC.

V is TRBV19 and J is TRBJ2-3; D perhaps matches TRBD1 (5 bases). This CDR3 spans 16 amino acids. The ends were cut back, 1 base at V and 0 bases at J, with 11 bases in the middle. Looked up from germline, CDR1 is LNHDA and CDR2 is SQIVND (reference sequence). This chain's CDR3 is CASSIGPGQSTDTQYF. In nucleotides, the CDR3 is TGTGCCAGTAGTATAGGGCCAGGGCAAAGCACAGATACGCAGTATTTT.

CDR3 DNA sequence: TGTGCCAGCAGTTTTCATTCTACACTAGCCAAAAACATTCAGTACTTC. This codes for CASSFHSTLAKNIQYF. The V and J genes are TRBV7-2 and TRBJ2-4, with D unresolved. CDR3 length: 16 amino acids. Looked up from germline, CDR1 is SGHTA and CDR2 is FQGNSA. Trimming stripped 6 bases from V and 0 bases from J, with 15 bases between.

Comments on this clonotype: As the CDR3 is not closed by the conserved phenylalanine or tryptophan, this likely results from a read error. CDR3 amino acids: CASSGGGTSQETQYS. The CDR3 DNA sequence: TGTGCCAGCAGTGGGGGGGGGACAAGCCAAGAGACCCAGTACTCC. The V and J genes are TRBV2 and TRBJ2-5; TRBD2 might be the D (7 bases). V was shortened by 4 bases and J by 1 base, with 13 bases between the two germline ends. This CDR3 has 15 residues. Germline CDR1 reads SNHLY; CDR2 reads FYNNEI.

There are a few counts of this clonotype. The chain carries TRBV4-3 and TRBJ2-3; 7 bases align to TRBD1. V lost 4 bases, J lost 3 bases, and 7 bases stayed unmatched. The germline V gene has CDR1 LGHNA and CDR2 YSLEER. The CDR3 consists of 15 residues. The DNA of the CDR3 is TGCGCCAGCAGCCGCGGACAGGTTGAGACAGATACGCAGTATTTT. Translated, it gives CASSRGQVETDTQYF.

The CDR3: CASIWTANNEQFF. In DNA form, the CDR3 reads TGTGCCAGCATTTGGACGGCCAACAATGAGCAGTTCTTC. The genes are TRBV11-2 and TRBJ2-1; D gene ambiguous. The V gene lost 7 bases and the J gene lost 5 bases, with 12 bases spanning the gap. Per germline, CDR1 SGHAT and CDR2 FQNNGV. This CDR3 has 13 residues.

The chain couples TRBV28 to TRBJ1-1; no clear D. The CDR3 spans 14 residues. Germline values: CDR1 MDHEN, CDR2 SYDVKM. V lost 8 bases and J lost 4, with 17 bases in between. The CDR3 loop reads CASSWDLRGTEAFF. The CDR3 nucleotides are TGTGCCAGCTCATGGGATCTCCGGGGCACTGAAGCTTTCTTT.

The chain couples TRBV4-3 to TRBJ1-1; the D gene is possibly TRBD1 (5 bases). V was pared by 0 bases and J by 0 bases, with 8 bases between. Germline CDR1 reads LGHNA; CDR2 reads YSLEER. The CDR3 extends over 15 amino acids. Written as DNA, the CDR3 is TGCGCCAGCAGCCAAGATGGGACGGTGAACACTGAAGCTTTCTTT. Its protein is CASSQDGTVNTEAFF.

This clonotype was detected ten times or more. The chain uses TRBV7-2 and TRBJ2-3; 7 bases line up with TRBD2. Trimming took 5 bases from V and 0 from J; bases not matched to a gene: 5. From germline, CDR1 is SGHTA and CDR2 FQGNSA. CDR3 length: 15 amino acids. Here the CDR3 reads CASSARLASTDTQYF. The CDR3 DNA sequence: TGTGCCAGCAGCGCCCGACTAGCTAGCACAGATACGCAGTATTTT. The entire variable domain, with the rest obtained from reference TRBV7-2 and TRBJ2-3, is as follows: GAGVSQSPSNKVTEKGKDVELRCDPISGHTALYWYRQSLGQGLEFLIYFQGNSAPDKSGLPSDRFSAERTGGSVSTLTIQRTQQEDSAVYLCASSARLASTDTQYFGPGTRLTVL.

The CDR3, as DNA: TGCGCCAGCAGCCAAGATATCGGTATCGGGGGCACTGAAGCTTTCTTT. Translated: CASSQDIGIGGTEAFF. The chain links TRBV4-3 to TRBJ1-1; maybe TRBD1 (5 bases). V was clipped by 0 bases and J by 4 bases, with 15 bases between them. The CDR3 is made up of 16 amino acids. CDR1 is LGHNA and CDR2 is YSLEER in the germline V gene.

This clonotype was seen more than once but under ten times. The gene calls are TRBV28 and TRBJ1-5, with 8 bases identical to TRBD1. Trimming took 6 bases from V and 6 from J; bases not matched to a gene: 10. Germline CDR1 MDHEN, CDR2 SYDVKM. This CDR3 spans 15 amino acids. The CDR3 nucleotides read TGTGCCAGCAGCAAAACAGGGGGTCGTGGTCAGCCCCAGCATTTT. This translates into CASSKTGGRGQPQHF.

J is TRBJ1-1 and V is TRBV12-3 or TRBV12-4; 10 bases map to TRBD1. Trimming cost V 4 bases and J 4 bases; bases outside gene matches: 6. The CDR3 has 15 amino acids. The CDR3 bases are TGTGCCAGCAGTTCGACAGGGGGCCGGGGCACTGAAGCTTTCTTT. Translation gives CASSSTGGRGTEAFF.

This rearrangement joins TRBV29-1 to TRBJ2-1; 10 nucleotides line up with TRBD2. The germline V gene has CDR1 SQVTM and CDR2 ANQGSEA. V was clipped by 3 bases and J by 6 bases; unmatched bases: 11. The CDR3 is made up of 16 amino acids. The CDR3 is CSVEGAGGQYGNEQFF. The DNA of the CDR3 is TGCAGCGTTGAGGGAGCGGGAGGGCAGTATGGCAATGAGCAGTTCTTC.

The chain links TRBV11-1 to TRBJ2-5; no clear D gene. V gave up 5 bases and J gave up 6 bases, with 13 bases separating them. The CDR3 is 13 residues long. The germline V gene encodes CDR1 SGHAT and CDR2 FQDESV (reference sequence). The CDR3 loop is CASSTMDTQTQYF. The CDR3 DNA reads TGTGCCAGCAGCACCATGGATACCCAGACCCAGTACTTC.

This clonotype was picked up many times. The chain's CDR3 is CASSPSMRAEAFF. The CDR3 DNA reads TGTGCCAGCAGCCCCTCCATGAGGGCTGAAGCTTTCTTT. The chain employs TRBV7-2 and TRBJ1-1; no reliable D call. V was pared by 5 bases and J by 6 bases, with 13 bases between. Germline V gives CDR1 SGHTA, CDR2 FQGNSA. CDR3 size: 13 residues.

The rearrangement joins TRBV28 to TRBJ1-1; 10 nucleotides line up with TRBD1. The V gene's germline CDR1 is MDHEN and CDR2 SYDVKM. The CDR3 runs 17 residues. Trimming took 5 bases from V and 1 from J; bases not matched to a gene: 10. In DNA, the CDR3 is TGTGCCAGCAGTGATCGCGGACAGGGGGTAAGGAACACTGAAGCTTTCTTT. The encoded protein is CASSDRGQGVRNTEAFF.

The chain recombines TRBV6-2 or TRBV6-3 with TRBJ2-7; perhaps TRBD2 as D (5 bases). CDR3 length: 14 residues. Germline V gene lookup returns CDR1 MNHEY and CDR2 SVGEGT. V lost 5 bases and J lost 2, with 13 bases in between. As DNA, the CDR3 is TGTGCCAGCAGTAACTTACCGGGAACCTACGAGCAGTACTTC. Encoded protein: CASSNLPGTYEQYF.

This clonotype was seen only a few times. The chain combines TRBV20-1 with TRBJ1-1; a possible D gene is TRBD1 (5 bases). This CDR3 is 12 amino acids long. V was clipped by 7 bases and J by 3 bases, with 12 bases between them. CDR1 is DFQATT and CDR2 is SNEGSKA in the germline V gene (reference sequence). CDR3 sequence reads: CSVAGKDTEAFF. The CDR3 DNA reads TGCAGTGTCGCAGGGAAGGACACTGAAGCTTTCTTT.

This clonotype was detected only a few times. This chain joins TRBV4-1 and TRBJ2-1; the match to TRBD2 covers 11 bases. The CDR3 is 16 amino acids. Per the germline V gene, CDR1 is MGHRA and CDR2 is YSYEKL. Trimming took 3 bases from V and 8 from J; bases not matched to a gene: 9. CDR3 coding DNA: TGCGCCAGCAGCCATTTAGCGGGAGGGCGAGGGTATGAGCAGTTCTTC. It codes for CASSHLAGGRGYEQFF.

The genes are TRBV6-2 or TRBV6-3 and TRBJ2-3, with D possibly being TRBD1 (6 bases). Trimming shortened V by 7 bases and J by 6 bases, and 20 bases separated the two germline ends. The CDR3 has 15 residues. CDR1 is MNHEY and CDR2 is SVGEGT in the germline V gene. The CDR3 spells CASTLRGQKGDTQYF. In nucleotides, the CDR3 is TGTGCCAGCACCTTACGAGGACAGAAGGGCGATACGCAGTATTTT.